The clone carrying this TCR beta chain was picked up many times. Trimming pared 2 bases from V and 2 bases from J, leaving 12 bases between. The CDR3 loop spans 15 amino acids. Germline-derived CDR1 and CDR2 are MNHNS and SASEGT. The source of the sample is a study of T cells in Graves' hyperthyroidism and ophthalmopathy. Regions amplified from RNA transcripts were the TCR beta CDR3 regions. Researchers ran a first-round RT-PCR on the TCR CDR3 using the HTBI primer set. One entry per CDR3 protein, called by TCRdb with MiXCR from the multiplex PCR reads. The sample has approximately 630,000 distinct CDR3 sequences, roughly 15% seen once.

The sequence was collected from a woman aged 25 to 39 with Graves' hyperthyroidism. Sequencing was carried out using blood. The rearrangement joins TRBV6-1 to TRBJ1-1; no clear D. CDR3 in amino acids: CASSEFGDHNTEAFF. The CDR3 DNA follows: TGTGCCAGCAGTGAATTCGGGGATCACAACACTGAAGCTTTCTTT.